One and the same sample provided the 19 T cell receptor beta chains below, sequenced in a study of response to subunit inactivated influenza vaccine. TCRdb processed the RT-PCR reads anew with MiXCR; each CDR3 protein has one entry. The sample includes approximately 230,000 distinct CDR3 sequences, 10% to 15% seen only once; the top ten take less than 8.5%. Material: non-naive T cells sorted from PBMCs, obtained around 14 days before vaccination. The receptors here all came from a man between 50 and 59 years old who received an inactivated influenza vaccine.

This clonotype occurred many times. The genes are TRBV7-9 and TRBJ2-7; 8 positions match TRBD1. The CDR3 consists of 13 residues. V lost 5 bases to trimming and J lost 3 bases; unmatched junction nucleotides: 3. From germline, CDR1 is SEHNR and CDR2 FQNEAQ (reference sequence). The DNA for the CDR3 is TGTGCCAGCAGCATCGGACAGGGCTACGAGCAGTACTTC. This gives the protein CASSIGQGYEQYF.

This clonotype was counted a few times. This chain links TRBV3-1 with TRBJ2-5, with TRBD2 matching 13 bases. The CDR3 sequence is 16 residues long. Trimming took 3 bases from V and 7 from J; bases not matched to a gene: 8. Germline V gene lookup returns CDR1 LGHDT and CDR2 YNNKEL (reference sequence). The CDR3 spells CASSHPGLAGDGTQYF. The CDR3 DNA follows: TGTGCCAGCAGCCATCCTGGACTAGCGGGAGACGGGACCCAGTACTTC.

A remark on this clonotype: At one end, the junction sequence differs from germline, possibly due to a read error. This rearrangement joins TRBV6-1 to TRBJ1-5; D is possibly TRBD1 (5 bases). The CDR3 totals 16 residues. Germline lookup yields CDR1 MNHNS and CDR2 SASEGT. CDR3 sequence reads: CASRASREYSNQLQHF. CDR3 DNA sequence: TGTGCCAGCAGAGCTTCCAGGGAGTATAGCAATCAGCTCCAGCATTTT.

This clonotype was seen more than once but under ten times. The chain couples TRBV6-1 to TRBJ2-1; D unresolved. Germline CDR1 reads MNHNS; CDR2 reads SASEGT. The CDR3 covers 12 residues. Trimming left V 5 bases short and J 8 bases short, with 10 bases between. CDR3 amino acids: CASSRTAHEQFF. CDR3 nucleotide sequence: TGTGCCAGCAGTAGGACCGCCCATGAGCAGTTCTTC.

The table lists this clonotype with many counts. The chain couples TRBV18 to TRBJ1-1; D gene ambiguous. This CDR3 region has 13 residues. Germline V gene sequence: CDR1 KGHSH, CDR2 LQKENI. Trimming left V 4 bases short and J 0 bases short, with 6 bases between. The CDR3: CASSQDMNTEAFF. CDR3 sequence (DNA): TGTGCCAGCTCACAGGATATGAACACTGAAGCTTTCTTT. Full variable domain (remainder filled in from reference TRBV18 and TRBJ1-1): NAGVMQNPRHLVRRRGQEARLRCSPMKGHSHVYWYRQLPEEGLKFMVYLQKENIIDESGMPKERFSAEFPKEGPSILRIQQVVRGDSAAYFCASSQDMNTEAFFGQGTRLTVV.

The chain joins TRBV5-8 to TRBJ2-5, with 8 bases that match TRBD1. The CDR3 sequence is 14 residues long. J lost 5 bases, V lost 4 bases, and 7 bases had no gene match. The germline gives CDR1 SGHTS, CDR2 YDEGEE. CDR3 loop: CASSLLGQVETQYF. The CDR3 coding sequence is TGTGCCAGCAGCCTACTGGGACAGGTTGAGACCCAGTACTTC.

This clonotype was observed many times. The genes are TRBV12-3 or TRBV12-4 and TRBJ2-5; 11 bases match TRBD2. This CDR3 region has 13 residues. Losses at the gene ends were 6 bases for V and 5 bases for J; bases not matched to a gene: 2. The CDR3 nucleotides read TGTGCCAGCAGCTGGACTAGCGGGGAGACCCAGTACTTC. It translates to CASSWTSGETQYF.

This clonotype was seen repeatedly, ten times or more. The rearrangement links TRBV12-3 or TRBV12-4 to TRBJ2-1; a weak D match, TRBD1 (6 bases). V gave up 7 bases and J gave up 5 bases, with 9 bases separating them. This CDR3 comprises 12 residues. Written as DNA, the CDR3 is TGTGCCAGCAACCCAGGGGACAATGAGCAGTTCTTC. Translated: CASNPGDNEQFF.

This chain connects TRBV4-3 to TRBJ2-7; D may be TRBD1 (6 bases). The CDR3 consists of 15 residues. The ends were cut back, 4 bases at V and 6 bases at J, with 19 bases in the middle. Germline CDR1 and CDR2: LGHNA and YSLEER. As DNA, the CDR3 is TGCGCCAGCAGCCTTTGTACAGGGACCCTTTGCGAGCAGTACTTC. Amino acids: CASSLCTGTLCEQYF.

This clonotype was counted between two and nine times. The rearrangement joins TRBV30 to TRBJ2-2; no reliable D call. The length of the CDR3 is 15 residues. Per germline, CDR1 GTSNPN and CDR2 SVGIG (reference sequence). The V end lost 3 bases, the J end lost 4 bases, and 15 bases lay between the germline ends. As DNA, the CDR3 is TGTGCCTGGAGACACCGAGTACTTTTCACCGGGGAGCTGTTTTTT. Translated: CAWRHRVLFTGELFF.

The CDR3 bases are TGTGCCAGCAGCCCGAGGCGGGGGAATGTCCAAGAGACCCAGTACTTC. This codes for CASSPRRGNVQETQYF. The V call is TRBV5-6, the J call TRBJ2-5, with TRBD2 identical over 7 bases. There are 16 residues in the CDR3. Germline V lookup: CDR1 SGHDT, CDR2 YYEEEE. The J segment lost 1 base and the V segment lost 4 bases, leaving 10 bases of the junction unmatched. Full variable domain (missing parts from reference TRBV5-6 and TRBJ2-5): DAGVTQSPTHLIKTRGQQVTLRCSPKSGHDTVSWYQQALGQGPQFIFQYYEEEERQRGNFPDRFSGHQFPNYSSELNVNALLLGDSALYLCASSPRRGNVQETQYFGPGTRLLVL.

This clonotype showed up just a few times. This chain joins TRBV20-1 and TRBJ2-1; 9 bases match TRBD2. Trimming took 6 bases from V and 6 from J; bases not matched to a gene: 9. The CDR3 has 14 amino acids. The germline gives CDR1 DFQATT, CDR2 SNEGSKA (reference sequence). CDR3 in DNA: TGCAGTGCCGAGGGGCGGGGGGGTCGCAATGAGCAGTTCTTC. Translating gives CSAEGRGGRNEQFF.

Only a few counts were recorded for this clonotype. V usage is TRBV28 and J usage is TRBJ1-2; 7 positions match TRBD1. There are 13 residues in the CDR3. V shed 7 bases and J 4 bases; nucleotides not matched to a gene: 6. Germline lookup yields CDR1 MDHEN and CDR2 SYDVKM. The CDR3 DNA is TGTGCCAGCAATCCGGGACAGCTCTATGGCTACACCTTC. Its protein is CASNPGQLYGYTF.

This clonotype was detected only a few times. One end of the junction fails to match germline, which may point to a read error. This chain connects TRBV4-2 to TRBJ2-3, with 8 bases fitting TRBD2. The CDR3 spans 15 residues. Germline CDR1 reads LGHNA; CDR2 reads YNFKEQ. CDR3 loop: CASSDAPRGDPAPNF. DNA for the CDR3: TGTGCCAGCAGCGACGCGCCGCGGGGGGACCCGGCTCCCAATTTT.

The chain links TRBV3-1 to TRBJ1-3; no firm D call. The CDR3 covers 16 residues. Trimming removed 3 bases from V and 4 bases from J, with 16 bases in between. Germline assignment: CDR1 LGHDT and CDR2 YNNKEL (reference sequence). CDR3 coding DNA: TGTGCCAGCAGCCATAGCAGGAGGGTTCGAGGAAACACCATATATTTT. Amino acid sequence: CASSHSRRVRGNTIYF.

The chain combines TRBV18 with TRBJ2-1, with D hard to call. V was pared by 1 base and J by 5 bases, with 9 bases between. CDR3 length equals 14 residues. Per germline, CDR1 KGHSH and CDR2 LQKENI. Written as DNA, the CDR3 is TGTGCCAGCTCACCACACCCTGAGAACAATGAGCAGTTCTTC. The encoded protein is CASSPHPENNEQFF.

The rearrangement uses TRBV4-2 and TRBJ2-1, with D possibly TRBD2 on 6 matching bases. Germline V CDR1 and CDR2: LGHNA, YNFKEQ. Deletions cut 0 bases from V and 3 bases from J, with 12 bases between. The CDR3 totals 16 residues. CDR3 nucleotides: TGTGCCAGCAGCCAAGATAGGCGGGACGGCTACAATGAGCAGTTCTTC. Its protein is CASSQDRRDGYNEQFF.

CDR3 in amino acids: CASSYSFGRNHQPQHF. The CDR3 nucleotides read TGTGCCAGCAGTTACTCGTTCGGCAGGAATCATCAGCCCCAGCATTTT. This chain joins TRBV6-5 and TRBJ1-5, with D unclear. V was shortened by 0 bases and J by 5 bases, with 14 bases between the two germline ends. From germline, CDR1 is MNHEY and CDR2 SVGAGI. The CDR3 extends over 16 amino acids.

This clonotype was seen only a few times. The V and J genes are TRBV20-1 and TRBJ2-5, with TRBD2 matching 10 bases. The V gene's germline CDR1 is DFQATT and CDR2 SNEGSKA (reference sequence). This CDR3 contains 14 residues. V shed 3 bases and J 5 bases; nucleotides not matched to a gene: 6. CDR3 DNA sequence: TGCAGTGCTAGGTTAGCGGGAGGTGTGGAGACCCAGTACTTC. It encodes CSARLAGGVETQYF.